Included here is one TCR beta chain sequence, with context. Its antigen is undetermined. This CDR3 is built from 16 residues. Trimming removed 1 base from V and 5 bases from J; junction bases left unmatched: 9. CDR1 is SEHNR and CDR2 is FQNEAQ in the germline V gene (reference sequence). This sample stems from a study of cytomegalovirus exposure and HLA in healthy donors. Regarding the study as a whole: According to an earlier analysis, most TCR beta V segments yielded productive rearrangements about 90% or about 30% of the time. Most TCR sequences were seen very rarely across donors, but some public TCRs occurred in many.

The PCR made use of 60 Vbeta and 13 Jbeta primers. The repertoire was sequenced with immunoSEQ multiplex PCR; TCRdb's copy has only in-frame clones and lacks some. The profile shows approximately 90,000 clones, around four fifths of them singletons. The sequence was collected from a middle-aged woman in good health and CMV-seronegative. The chain is built from TRBV7-9 and TRBJ2-7, with 9 bases fitting TRBD2. The sample consisted of PBMCs. CDR3 sequence (DNA): TGTGCCAGCAGCTTAGAGCGGGGGGCATCCTCTAACGAGCAGTACTTC. Translation gives CASSLERGASSNEQYF.